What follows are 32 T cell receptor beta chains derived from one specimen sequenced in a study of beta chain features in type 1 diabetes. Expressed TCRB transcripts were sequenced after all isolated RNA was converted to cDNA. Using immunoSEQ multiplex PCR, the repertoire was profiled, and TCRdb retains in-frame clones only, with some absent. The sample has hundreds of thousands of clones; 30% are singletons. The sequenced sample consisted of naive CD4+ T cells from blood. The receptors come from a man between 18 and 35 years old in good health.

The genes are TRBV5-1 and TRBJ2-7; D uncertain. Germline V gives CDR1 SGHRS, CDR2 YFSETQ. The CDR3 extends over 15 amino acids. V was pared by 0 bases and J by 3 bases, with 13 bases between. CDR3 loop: CASSLESASHYEQYF. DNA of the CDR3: TGCGCCAGCAGCTTGGAGTCGGCAAGCCACTACGAGCAGTACTTC.

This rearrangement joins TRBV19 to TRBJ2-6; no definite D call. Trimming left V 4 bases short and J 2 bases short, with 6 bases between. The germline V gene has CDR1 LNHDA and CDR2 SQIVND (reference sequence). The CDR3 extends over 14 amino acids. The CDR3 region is CASSTGTGANVLTF. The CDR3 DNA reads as TGTGCCAGTAGTACGGGTACTGGGGCCAACGTCCTGACTTTC.

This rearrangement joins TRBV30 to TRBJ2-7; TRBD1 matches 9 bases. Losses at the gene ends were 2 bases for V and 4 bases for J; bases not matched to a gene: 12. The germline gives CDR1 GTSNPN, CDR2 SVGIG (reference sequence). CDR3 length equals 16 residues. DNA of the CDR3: TGTGCCTGGAGTAGGGTAGGGGGACAGGGAACTTACGAGCAGTACTTC. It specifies CAWSRVGGQGTYEQYF.

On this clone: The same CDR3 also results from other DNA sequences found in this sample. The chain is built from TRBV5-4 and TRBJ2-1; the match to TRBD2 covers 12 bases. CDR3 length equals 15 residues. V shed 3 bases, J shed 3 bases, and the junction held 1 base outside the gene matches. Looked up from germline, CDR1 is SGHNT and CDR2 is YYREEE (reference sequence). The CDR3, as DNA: TGTGCCAGCAGCTCGACTAGCGGGAGCTACAATGAGCAGTTCTTC. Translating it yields CASSSTSGSYNEQFF.

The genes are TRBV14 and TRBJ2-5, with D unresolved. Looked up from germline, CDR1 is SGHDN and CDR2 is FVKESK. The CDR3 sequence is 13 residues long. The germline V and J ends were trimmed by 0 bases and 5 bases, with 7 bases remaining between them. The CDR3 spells CASSQDRGETQYF. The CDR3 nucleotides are TGTGCCAGCAGCCAAGATCGCGGTGAGACCCAGTACTTC. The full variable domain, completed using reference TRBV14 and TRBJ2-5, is EAGVTQFPSHSVIEKGQTVTLRCDPISGHDNLYWYRRVMGKEIKFLLHFVKESKQDESGMPNNRFLAERTGGTYSTLKVQPAELEDSGVYFCASSQDRGETQYFGPGTRLLVL.

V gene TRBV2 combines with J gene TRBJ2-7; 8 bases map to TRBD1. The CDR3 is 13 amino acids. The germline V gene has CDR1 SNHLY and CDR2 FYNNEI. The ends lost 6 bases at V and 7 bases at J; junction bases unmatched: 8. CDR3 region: CASRKTTGGEQYF. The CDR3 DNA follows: TGTGCCAGCAGGAAGACTACAGGGGGTGAGCAGTACTTC.

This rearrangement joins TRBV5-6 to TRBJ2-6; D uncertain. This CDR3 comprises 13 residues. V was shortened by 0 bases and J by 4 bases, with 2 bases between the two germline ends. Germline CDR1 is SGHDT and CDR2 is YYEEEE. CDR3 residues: CASSLVGANVLTF. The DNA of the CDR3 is TGTGCCAGCAGCTTGGTAGGGGCCAACGTCCTGACTTTC.

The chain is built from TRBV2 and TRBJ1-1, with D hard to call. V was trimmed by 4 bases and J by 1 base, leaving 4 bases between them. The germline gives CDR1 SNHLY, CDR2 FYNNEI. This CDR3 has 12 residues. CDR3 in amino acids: CASSATNTEAFF. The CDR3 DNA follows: TGTGCCAGCAGTGCGACGAACACTGAAGCTTTCTTT.

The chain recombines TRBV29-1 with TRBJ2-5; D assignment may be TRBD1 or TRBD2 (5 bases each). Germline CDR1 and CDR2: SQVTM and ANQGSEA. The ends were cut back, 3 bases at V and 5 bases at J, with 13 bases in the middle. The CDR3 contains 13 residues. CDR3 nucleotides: TGCAGCGTTGACGCCGGGGCTGGGGAGACCCAGTACTTC. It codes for CSVDAGAGETQYF.

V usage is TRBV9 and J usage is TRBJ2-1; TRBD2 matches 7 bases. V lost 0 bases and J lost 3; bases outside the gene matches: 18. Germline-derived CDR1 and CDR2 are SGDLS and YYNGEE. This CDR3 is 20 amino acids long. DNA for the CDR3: TGTGCCAGCAGCGTAGGGCCTGTGCAGCTGGGGCTAGCGGACTACAATGAGCAGTTCTTC. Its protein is CASSVGPVQLGLADYNEQFF.

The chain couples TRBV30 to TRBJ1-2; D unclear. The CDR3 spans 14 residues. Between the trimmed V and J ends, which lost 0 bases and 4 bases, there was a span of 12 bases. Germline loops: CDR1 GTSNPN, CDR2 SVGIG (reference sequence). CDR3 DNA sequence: TGTGCCTGGAGTGTACGGTCCGCGGTCTATGGCTACACCTTC. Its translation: CAWSVRSAVYGYTF.

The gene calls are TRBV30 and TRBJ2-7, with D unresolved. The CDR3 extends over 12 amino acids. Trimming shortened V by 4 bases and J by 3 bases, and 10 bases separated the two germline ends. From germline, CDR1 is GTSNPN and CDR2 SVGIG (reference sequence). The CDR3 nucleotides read TGTGCCTGGAAGAAGGCAGACTACGAGCAGTACTTC. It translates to CAWKKADYEQYF.

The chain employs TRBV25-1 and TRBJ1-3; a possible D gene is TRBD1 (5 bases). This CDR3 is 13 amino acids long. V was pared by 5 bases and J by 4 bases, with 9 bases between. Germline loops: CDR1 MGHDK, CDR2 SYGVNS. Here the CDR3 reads CASSPGIGNTIYF. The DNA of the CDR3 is TGTGCCAGCAGTCCAGGGATAGGAAACACCATATATTTT.

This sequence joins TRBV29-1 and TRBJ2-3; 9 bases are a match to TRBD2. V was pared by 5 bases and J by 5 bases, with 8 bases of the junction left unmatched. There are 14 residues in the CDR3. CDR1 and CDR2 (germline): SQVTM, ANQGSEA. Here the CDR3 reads CSVNEAGGGDTQYF. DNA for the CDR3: TGCAGCGTTAACGAAGCGGGAGGTGGAGATACGCAGTATTTT.

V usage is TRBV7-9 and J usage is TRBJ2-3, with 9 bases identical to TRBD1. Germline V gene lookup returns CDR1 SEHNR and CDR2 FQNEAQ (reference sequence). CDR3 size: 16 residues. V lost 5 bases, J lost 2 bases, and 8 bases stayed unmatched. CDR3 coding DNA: TGTGCCAGCAGCGTACAGGGGGCAATGGACACAGATACGCAGTATTTT. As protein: CASSVQGAMDTDTQYF.

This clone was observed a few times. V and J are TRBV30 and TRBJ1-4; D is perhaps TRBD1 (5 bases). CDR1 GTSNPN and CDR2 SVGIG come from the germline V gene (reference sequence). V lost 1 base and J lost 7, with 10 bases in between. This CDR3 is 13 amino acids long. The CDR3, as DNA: TGTGCCTGGAGTGGGCAGGGAAGTGAAAAACTGTTTTTT. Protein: CAWSGQGSEKLFF. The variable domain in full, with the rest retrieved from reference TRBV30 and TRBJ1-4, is SQTIHQWPATLVQPVGSPLSLECTVEGTSNPNLYWYRQAAGRGLQLLFYSVGIGQISSEVPQNLSASRPQDRQFILSSKKLLLSDSGFYLCAWSGQGSEKLFFGSGTQLSVL.

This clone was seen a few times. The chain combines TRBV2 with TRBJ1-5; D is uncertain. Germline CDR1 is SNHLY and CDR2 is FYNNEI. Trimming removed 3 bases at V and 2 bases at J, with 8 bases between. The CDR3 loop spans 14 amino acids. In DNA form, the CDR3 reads TGTGCCAGCAGTGATAGGGCGGGCAATCAGCCCCAGCATTTT. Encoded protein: CASSDRAGNQPQHF.

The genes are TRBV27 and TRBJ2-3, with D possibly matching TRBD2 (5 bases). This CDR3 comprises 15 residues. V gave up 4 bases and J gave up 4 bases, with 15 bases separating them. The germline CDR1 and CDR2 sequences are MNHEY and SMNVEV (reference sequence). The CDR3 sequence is CASSSVGESADTQYF. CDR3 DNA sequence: TGTGCCAGCAGTTCCGTGGGAGAATCGGCAGATACGCAGTATTTT.

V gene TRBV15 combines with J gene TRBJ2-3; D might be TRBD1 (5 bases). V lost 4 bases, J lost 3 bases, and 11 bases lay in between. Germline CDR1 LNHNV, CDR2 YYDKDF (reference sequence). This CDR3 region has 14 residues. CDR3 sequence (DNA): TGTGCCACCAGCAATCGTCCAGGGACAGATACGCAGTATTTT. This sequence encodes CATSNRPGTDTQYF.

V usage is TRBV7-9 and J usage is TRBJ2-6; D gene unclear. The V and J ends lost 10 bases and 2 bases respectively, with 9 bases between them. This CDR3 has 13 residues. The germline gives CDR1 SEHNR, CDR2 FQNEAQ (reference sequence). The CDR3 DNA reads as TGTGCCACCGACGTCACTGGGGCCAACGTCCTGACTTTC. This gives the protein CATDVTGANVLTF.

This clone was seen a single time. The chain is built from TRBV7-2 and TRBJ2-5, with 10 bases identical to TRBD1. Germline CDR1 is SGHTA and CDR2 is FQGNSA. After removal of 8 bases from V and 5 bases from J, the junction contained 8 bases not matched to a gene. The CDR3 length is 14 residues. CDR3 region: CASSRDRGEETQYF. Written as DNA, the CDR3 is TGTGCCAGCTCCCGGGACAGGGGTGAGGAGACCCAGTACTTC. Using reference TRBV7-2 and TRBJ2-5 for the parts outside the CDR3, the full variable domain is GAGVSQSPSNKVTEKGKDVELRCDPISGHTALYWYRQSLGQGLEFLIYFQGNSAPDKSGLPSDRFSAERTGGSVSTLTIQRTQQEDSAVYLCASSRDRGEETQYFGPGTRLLVL.

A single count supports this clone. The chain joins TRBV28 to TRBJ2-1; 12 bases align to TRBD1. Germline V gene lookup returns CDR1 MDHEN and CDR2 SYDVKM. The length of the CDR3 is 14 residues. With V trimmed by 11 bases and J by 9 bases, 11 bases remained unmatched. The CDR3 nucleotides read TGTGCCTTCCGGGGGGACAGGGGGCAGAGTGAGCAGTTCTTC. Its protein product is CAFRGDRGQSEQFF. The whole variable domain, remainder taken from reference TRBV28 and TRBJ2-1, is DVKVTQSSRYLVKRTGEKVFLECVQDMDHENMFWYRQDPGLGLRLIYFSYDVKMKEKGDIPEGYSVSREKKERFSLILESASTNQTSMYLCAFRGDRGQSEQFFGPGTRLTVL.

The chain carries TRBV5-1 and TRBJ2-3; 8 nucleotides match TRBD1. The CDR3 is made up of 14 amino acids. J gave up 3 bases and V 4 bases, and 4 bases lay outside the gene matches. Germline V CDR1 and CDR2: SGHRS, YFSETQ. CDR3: CASSPGQVTDTQYF. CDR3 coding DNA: TGCGCCAGCAGCCCGGGACAGGTTACAGATACGCAGTATTTT.

This chain's CDR3 is CATSGGAVETQYF. Written as DNA, the CDR3 is TGTGCCACCAGCGGCGGGGCCGTCGAGACCCAGTACTTC. The J gene is TRBJ2-5, the V gene TRBV15; tentatively, D is TRBD2 (6 bases). Germline loops: CDR1 LNHNV, CDR2 YYDKDF (reference sequence). CDR3 length equals 13 residues. The V gene lost 5 bases and the J gene lost 5 bases, with 12 bases spanning the gap.

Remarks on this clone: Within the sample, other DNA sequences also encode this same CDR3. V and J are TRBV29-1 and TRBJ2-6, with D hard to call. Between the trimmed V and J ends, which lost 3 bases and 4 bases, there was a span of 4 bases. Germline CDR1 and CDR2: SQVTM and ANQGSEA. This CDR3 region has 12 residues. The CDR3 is CSVESGANVLTF. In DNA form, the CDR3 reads TGCAGCGTTGAGTCGGGGGCCAACGTCCTGACTTTC.

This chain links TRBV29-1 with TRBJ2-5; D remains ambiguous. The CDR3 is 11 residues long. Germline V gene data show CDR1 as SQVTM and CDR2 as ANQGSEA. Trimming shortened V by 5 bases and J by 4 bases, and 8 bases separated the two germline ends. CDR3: CSVNRRETQYF. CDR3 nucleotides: TGCAGCGTTAATAGGAGAGAGACCCAGTACTTC.

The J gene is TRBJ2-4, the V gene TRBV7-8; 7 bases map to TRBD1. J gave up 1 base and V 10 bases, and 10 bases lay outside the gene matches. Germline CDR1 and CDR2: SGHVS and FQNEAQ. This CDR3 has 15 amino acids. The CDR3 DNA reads TGTGCCACCTCCAGGGGGATGGGTGCCAAAAACATTCAGTACTTC. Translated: CATSRGMGAKNIQYF.

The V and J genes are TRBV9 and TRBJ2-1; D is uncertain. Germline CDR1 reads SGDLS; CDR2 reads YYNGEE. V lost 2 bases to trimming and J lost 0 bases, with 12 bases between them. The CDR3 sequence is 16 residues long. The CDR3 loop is CASSVSLRSSYNEQFF. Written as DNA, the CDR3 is TGTGCCAGCAGCGTGTCCCTCAGGAGCTCCTACAATGAGCAGTTCTTC.

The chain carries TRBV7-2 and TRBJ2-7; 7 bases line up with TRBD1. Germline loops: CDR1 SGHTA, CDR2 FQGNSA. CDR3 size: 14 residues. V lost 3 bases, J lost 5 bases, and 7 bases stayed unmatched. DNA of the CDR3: TGTGCCAGCAGCTTGGGACAGTCTCCCAACGAGCAGTACTTC. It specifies CASSLGQSPNEQYF.

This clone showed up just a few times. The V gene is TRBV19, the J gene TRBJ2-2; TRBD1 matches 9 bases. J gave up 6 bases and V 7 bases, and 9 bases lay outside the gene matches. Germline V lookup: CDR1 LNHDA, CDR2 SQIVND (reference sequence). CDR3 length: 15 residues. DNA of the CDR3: TGTGCCAGTAATAGGGACAGGGCTGAATCCGGGGAGCTGTTTTTT. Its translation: CASNRDRAESGELFF.

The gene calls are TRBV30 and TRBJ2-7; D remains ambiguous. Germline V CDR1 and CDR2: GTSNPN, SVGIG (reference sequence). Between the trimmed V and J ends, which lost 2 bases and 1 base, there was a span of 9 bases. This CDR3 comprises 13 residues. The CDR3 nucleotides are TGTGCCTGGAGTCTGGAGCTTTCCTACGAGCAGTACTTC. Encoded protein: CAWSLELSYEQYF. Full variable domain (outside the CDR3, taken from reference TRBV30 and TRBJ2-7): SQTIHQWPATLVQPVGSPLSLECTVEGTSNPNLYWYRQAAGRGLQLLFYSVGIGQISSEVPQNLSASRPQDRQFILSSKKLLLSDSGFYLCAWSLELSYEQYFGPGTRLTVT.

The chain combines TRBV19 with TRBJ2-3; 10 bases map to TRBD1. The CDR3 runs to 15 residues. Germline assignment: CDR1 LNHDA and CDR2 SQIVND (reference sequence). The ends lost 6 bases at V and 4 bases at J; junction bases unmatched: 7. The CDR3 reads CASSVTGGLADTQYF. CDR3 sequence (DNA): TGTGCCAGTAGCGTGACAGGGGGCTTGGCAGATACGCAGTATTTT.